This passage covers 20 T cell receptor beta chains from one sample sequenced in a study of regulatory T cells in long-lasting Graves disease. This sample's time point: newly diagnosed GD, antithyroid drugs for less than 3 months. The authors made the TCR library using RNA they extracted from PBMCs. Assembly of TCR beta libraries relied on iRepertoire HTBI primers together with Arm-PCR of CDR3 regions. One entry per CDR3 protein, called by TCRdb with MiXCR from the multiplex PCR reads. Of over 350,000 distinct CDR3 sequences detected, approximately 15% appear once; the ten largest clones hold about 8%. These data were also reused for a study on T cells in Graves' hyperthyroidism and ophthalmopathy.

The sample consisted of peripheral blood mononuclear cells (PBMCs), taken at new diagnosis, from a patient treated with antithyroid drugs. The receptor source for this set is a middle-aged woman with Graves disease.

The J gene is TRBJ2-3, the V gene TRBV29-1; a weak D match, TRBD1 (5 bases). This CDR3 has 12 residues. Germline V gives CDR1 SQVTM, CDR2 ANQGSEA. Trimming stripped 6 bases from V and 2 bases from J, with 9 bases between. CDR3 sequence (DNA): TGCAGCGTACAGGCGATCACAGATACGCAGTATTTT. The encoded protein is CSVQAITDTQYF.

There are a few counts of this clonotype. This sequence joins TRBV18 and TRBJ1-3; D unclear. V shed 3 bases and J shed 0 bases, with 12 bases lying between them. Germline CDR1 and CDR2: KGHSH and LQKENI. The CDR3 has 16 amino acids. CDR3: CASSPPGRPSGNTIYF. CDR3 in DNA: TGTGCCAGCTCACCCCCCGGACGGCCCTCTGGAAACACCATATATTTT.

This chain uses TRBV20-1 with TRBJ1-6; the D gene is possibly TRBD1 (5 bases). CDR1 DFQATT and CDR2 SNEGSKA come from the germline V gene (reference sequence). This CDR3 is built from 13 residues. The V end was cut by 1 base, the J end by 5 bases, with 6 bases between. The CDR3 sequence is CSARGQNNSPLHF. Written as DNA, the CDR3 is TGCAGTGCTAGAGGACAGAATAATTCACCCCTCCACTTT.

This clonotype was observed a few times. The chain joins TRBV7-6 to TRBJ1-4, with TRBD1 matching 8 bases. The V and J ends lost 2 bases and 0 bases, in that order; junction bases with no gene match: 8. Germline V gene sequence: CDR1 SGHVS, CDR2 FNYEAQ. The CDR3 totals 18 residues. DNA of the CDR3: TGTGCCAGCAGCTTAATAGGACAGGGCGAAGCAACTAATGAAAAACTGTTTTTT. This sequence encodes CASSLIGQGEATNEKLFF.

This clonotype was seen ten or more times. The rearrangement joins TRBV30 to TRBJ1-5; TRBD1 might be the D (6 bases). The CDR3 totals 16 residues. Germline CDR1 is GTSNPN and CDR2 is SVGIG (reference sequence). The germline V and J ends were trimmed by 2 bases and 3 bases, with 17 bases remaining between them. The CDR3 bases are TGTGCCTGGAGTCCACGGCAGAGGGACAACAATCAGCCCCAGCATTTT. Encoded protein: CAWSPRQRDNNQPQHF.

This clonotype came up many times. This chain uses TRBV7-8 with TRBJ2-7; 8 nucleotides line up with TRBD1. V lost 4 bases to trimming and J lost 8 bases; unmatched junction nucleotides: 10. Germline V lookup: CDR1 SGHVS, CDR2 FQNEAQ. This CDR3 spans 14 amino acids. CDR3 nucleotides: TGTGCCAGCAGCTCGACAGGGGACGGTTACCAGCAGTACTTC. As protein: CASSSTGDGYQQYF.

Comment on this clonotype: A much larger clonotype is one base distant, so this may be a read error. The rearrangement joins TRBV10-3 to TRBJ2-7, with D hard to call. Germline CDR1 reads ENHRY; CDR2 reads SYGVKD. The CDR3 loop spans 13 amino acids. Trimming cost V 3 bases and J 6 bases, with 12 bases left between them. CDR3 loop: CAISDPPTSEQYF. CDR3 bases: TGTGCCATCAGTGACCCCCCCACCTCCGAGCAGTACTTC.

This clonotype came up many times. The rearrangement uses TRBV12-3 or TRBV12-4 and TRBJ2-3; maybe TRBD2 (5 bases). This CDR3 spans 14 amino acids. V lost 10 bases, J lost 2 bases, and 16 bases lay in between. The CDR3 is CATKQSGSTDTQYF. In nucleotides, the CDR3 is TGTGCCACCAAGCAGAGCGGCTCCACAGATACGCAGTATTTT.

At least ten counts were recorded for this clonotype. V usage is TRBV2 and J usage is TRBJ2-7; 7 bases are shared with TRBD2. Germline trimming cut 3 bases from V and 4 bases from J; bases unmatched to any gene: 12. CDR1 and CDR2 (germline): SNHLY, FYNNEI. This CDR3 contains 16 residues. CDR3 bases: TGTGCCAGCAGTGATGGCCACGCTAGCGGACATTACGAGCAGTACTTC. Encoded protein: CASSDGHASGHYEQYF.

CDR3 loop: CASSLVQNNEQFF. DNA of the CDR3: TGTGCCAGCAGTTTAGTACAGAACAATGAGCAGTTCTTC. The chain employs TRBV28 and TRBJ2-1; no firm D call. V lost 2 bases to trimming and J lost 5 bases, with 7 bases between them. The CDR3 length is 13 residues. The germline CDR1 and CDR2 sequences are MDHEN and SYDVKM.

This clonotype was seen at least ten times. The rearrangement uses TRBV5-1 and TRBJ1-6; a possible D gene is TRBD1 (5 bases). This CDR3 contains 13 residues. Germline V CDR1 and CDR2: SGHRS, YFSETQ. The V end was cut by 2 bases, the J end by 8 bases, with 8 bases between. CDR3 residues: CASSLDRYSPLHF. CDR3 coding DNA: TGCGCCAGCAGCTTAGACAGATATTCACCCCTCCACTTT.

This clonotype appeared a few times. The chain combines TRBV28 with TRBJ1-5; 9 bases map to TRBD1. Germline V lookup: CDR1 MDHEN, CDR2 SYDVKM. The CDR3 sequence is 18 residues long. Unmatched junction bases numbered 12, after V lost 3 bases and J lost 3 bases. The CDR3 nucleotides are TGTGCCAGCAGTTTGTATGGGTGGGGACAGGGTTTCAATCAGCCCCAGCATTTT. Amino acids: CASSLYGWGQGFNQPQHF.

This clonotype was counted once. The chain carries TRBV12-3 or TRBV12-4 and TRBJ1-1, with 7 bases that match TRBD1. This CDR3 spans 16 amino acids. V was pared by 10 bases and J by 3 bases, with 17 bases of the junction left unmatched. In DNA, the CDR3 is TGTGCCACTATCTACACAGGGGCGGCGGCGGACACTGAAGCTTTCTTT. Residues: CATIYTGAAADTEAFF.

This clonotype was seen a handful of times. This CDR3 is CAISRDRSLGNTIYF. The CDR3 DNA is TGTGCCATCAGTCGGGACAGGTCCCTTGGAAACACCATATATTTT. V and J are TRBV10-3 and TRBJ1-3; 8 bases align to TRBD1. The V and J ends lost 5 bases and 3 bases, in that order; junction bases with no gene match: 6. This CDR3 contains 15 residues. Per the germline V gene, CDR1 is ENHRY and CDR2 is SYGVKD.

This clonotype was seen ten or more times. The CDR3 DNA follows: TGTGCCAGCAGAGACAGGGTGTCAGCTTTCTTT. It codes for CASRDRVSAFF. The chain recombines TRBV27 with TRBJ1-1; 7 nucleotides line up with TRBD1. Trimming took 6 bases from V and 10 from J; bases not matched to a gene: 5. The CDR3 extends over 11 amino acids. The germline V gene has CDR1 MNHEY and CDR2 SMNVEV (reference sequence).

In this sample, this clonotype turned up a few times. This chain joins TRBV20-1 and TRBJ2-4; 12 bases align to TRBD2. The CDR3 has 19 amino acids. With 0 bases clipped from V and 1 base from J, the junction kept 10 bases outside the gene matches. Germline V gene sequence: CDR1 DFQATT, CDR2 SNEGSKA (reference sequence). The CDR3 loop reads CSARDIASGRAQAKNIQYF. CDR3 in DNA: TGCAGTGCTAGAGATATAGCTAGCGGGAGGGCCCAGGCCAAAAACATTCAGTACTTC.

This clonotype was picked up a small number of times. With a much larger clone just one base away, this may be a read error. The V and J genes are TRBV3-1 and TRBJ2-3; no clear D. Trimming pared 1 base from V and 0 bases from J, leaving 11 bases between. The CDR3 covers 16 residues. Germline-derived CDR1 and CDR2 are LGHDT and YNNKEL (reference sequence). The CDR3 here is CASSQADGSSTDTQYF. The CDR3 DNA reads as TGTGCCAGCAGCCAAGCCGATGGCAGTAGCACAGATACGCAGTATTTT.

This clonotype was recorded at least ten times. This chain uses TRBV28 with TRBJ2-7, with D unresolved. V lost 7 bases and J lost 0, with 22 bases in between. The CDR3 totals 17 residues. Germline V gene lookup returns CDR1 MDHEN and CDR2 SYDVKM. CDR3 coding DNA: TGTGCCAGCACCGAGATAAGGTCAACAGCCTCCTCCTACGAGCAGTACTTC. Translated: CASTEIRSTASSYEQYF.

This clonotype was recorded many times. V usage is TRBV28 and J usage is TRBJ1-3, with TRBD1 as a possible D gene (6 bases). The V gene's germline CDR1 is MDHEN and CDR2 SYDVKM. V was trimmed by 3 bases and J by 0 bases, leaving 12 bases between them. The CDR3 sequence is 16 residues long. CDR3 sequence: CASSFQDRLSGNTIYF. The CDR3 coding sequence is TGTGCCAGCAGTTTCCAGGACAGACTCTCTGGAAACACCATATATTTT.

This clonotype was counted ten times or more. The CDR3 coding sequence is TGTGCCAGCAGCTCCCCGTACGGGAGTACCTCCCCAGATACGCAGTATTTT. Translating gives CASSSPYGSTSPDTQYF. The chain links TRBV11-2 to TRBJ2-3, with D possibly being TRBD2 (6 bases). The CDR3 runs to 17 residues. The germline V gene has CDR1 SGHAT and CDR2 FQNNGV. With 4 bases removed from V and 4 bases from J, the gap between germline ends came to 21 bases.